This TCR beta chain was observed in a study of shared T cell receptors in the human thymus. Method: immunoSEQ multiplex PCR; TCRdb's copy keeps in-frame clones and lacks some. The repertoire holds about 380,000 clones, with more than 85% as singletons. Germline values: CDR1 SGDLS, CDR2 YYNGEE. The V segment lost 4 bases and the J segment 6 bases; nucleotides outside the gene matches: 11. The length of the CDR3 is 16 residues. This receptor was obtained from a human donor. Sequencing input: thymocytes. V usage is TRBV9 and J usage is TRBJ2-1; 9 bases line up with TRBD2. The CDR3 spells CASSLCEREAPNEQFF. CDR3 DNA sequence: TGTGCCAGCAGCCTCTGTGAGCGGGAGGCCCCCAATGAGCAGTTCTTC. Using reference TRBV9 and TRBJ2-1 for the parts outside the CDR3, the full variable domain is DSGVTQTPKHLITATGQRVTLRCSPRSGDLSVYWYQQSLDQGLQFLIQYYNGEERAKGNILERFSAQQFPDLHSELNLSSLELGDSALYFCASSLCEREAPNEQFFGPGTRLTVL.